Presented here are 15 T cell receptor beta chains from one specimen sequenced in a study of Tregs in tolerant kidney transplant recipients (dated by TCRdb to about 2019). Related donors were used in the transplants with nonmyeloablative bone marrow transplantation, and mixed chimerism was transient in the human trials. Libraries were prepared through the immunoSEQ multiplex PCR assay. Sourced from immuneACCESS, this table was stored by TCRdb with only in-frame sequences that have V and J called. A share of the clones is absent; for the studies checked, an unresolved V gene accounts for under half, and the remainder has no known explanation. The sample table holds about 50,000 clones, of which roughly 87% were seen once. The biggest ten clones account for about a sixth of the sample. This sample comprised CD8+ T cells from blood (PBMCs), obtained 12 months after the transplant. The origin of the receptors is a human patient who received a combined kidney and bone marrow transplant. Donor T cells from the graft may be present among the T cells after a transplant.

The genes are TRBV7-2 and TRBJ1-1, with 9 bases fitting TRBD1. The ends lost 4 bases at V and 7 bases at J; junction bases unmatched: 1. Germline assignment: CDR1 SGHTA and CDR2 FQGNSA. The CDR3 loop spans 12 amino acids. The CDR3 region is CASSWTGVEAFF. In DNA, the CDR3 is TGTGCCAGCAGCTGGACAGGGGTTGAAGCTTTCTTT.

The CDR3 loop reads CASSLAGLAGYEQYF. As DNA, the CDR3 is TGTGCCAGCTCCCTGGCGGGGCTAGCGGGGTACGAGCAGTACTTC. The V gene is TRBV18, the J gene TRBJ2-7; 9 positions match TRBD2. Per germline, CDR1 KGHSH and CDR2 LQKENI. This CDR3 comprises 15 residues. V gave up 6 bases and J gave up 4 bases; unmatched junction bases: 10.

The rearrangement links TRBV10-3 to TRBJ2-1, with TRBD1 matching over 12 bases. CDR1 is ENHRY and CDR2 is SYGVKD in the germline V gene. The CDR3 totals 16 residues. The V segment lost 3 bases and the J segment 7 bases; nucleotides outside the gene matches: 7. The CDR3 sequence is CAISDPGQGAGNEQFF. The CDR3 DNA reads as TGTGCCATCAGTGATCCGGGACAGGGGGCTGGTAATGAGCAGTTCTTC.

This clone has a single count. V is TRBV4-1 and J is TRBJ2-5; 10 bases line up with TRBD1. Trimming took 0 bases from V and 5 from J; bases not matched to a gene: 9. The CDR3 is 17 amino acids. Per the germline V gene, CDR1 is MGHRA and CDR2 is YSYEKL. The CDR3 coding sequence is TGCGCCAGCAGCCAAGATCGGGACAGGGGACGCGTGGAGACCCAGTACTTC. Its protein is CASSQDRDRGRVETQYF.

The chain links TRBV7-3 to TRBJ1-1; TRBD1 matches 9 bases. The CDR3 runs 14 residues. CDR1 SGHTA and CDR2 FQGTGA come from the germline V gene. Unmatched junction bases numbered 7, after V lost 0 bases and J lost 11 bases. The CDR3 sequence is CASSLTQSQGAAFF. In DNA form, the CDR3 reads TGTGCCAGCAGCTTAACTCAGTCACAGGGGGCCGCTTTCTTT.

This chain uses TRBV10-3 with TRBJ2-2, with 7 bases identical to TRBD1. Germline CDR1 is ENHRY and CDR2 is SYGVKD. CDR3 size: 15 residues. With 6 bases clipped from V and 0 bases from J, the junction kept 4 bases outside the gene matches. The CDR3 region is CAIRRDRANTGELFF. CDR3 in DNA: TGTGCCATCAGACGGGACAGAGCGAACACCGGGGAGCTGTTTTTT.

The chain carries TRBV4-1 and TRBJ2-7, with D perhaps matching TRBD2 (5 bases). The closer fit of TRBJ2-5 to the DNA end suggests the J call may be wrong. CDR3 length: 14 amino acids. Germline CDR1 is MGHRA and CDR2 is YSYEKL. The DNA of the CDR3 is TGCGCCAGCAGCCAAGACTTTGGAGCGGTGACCCAGTACTTC. Amino acids: CASSQDFGAVTQYF.

The J gene is TRBJ2-2, the V gene TRBV9; 15 bases fit TRBD2. The V gene's germline CDR1 is SGDLS and CDR2 YYNGEE. The CDR3 totals 19 residues. With V trimmed by 2 bases and J by 4 bases, 9 bases remained unmatched. CDR3 DNA: TGTGCCAGCAGCGTCGGCGGGACTAGCGGGAGGCCTCGCACCGGGGAGCTGTTTTTT. This encodes CASSVGGTSGRPRTGELFF.

This clone was seen once. The chain carries TRBV15 and TRBJ2-1, with 12 bases fitting TRBD2. This CDR3 region has 16 residues. Germline-derived CDR1 and CDR2 are LNHNV and YYDKDF (reference sequence). The V gene end was trimmed by 2 bases and the J gene end by 2 bases; junction bases not matched to a gene: 1. The CDR3 DNA sequence: TGTGCCACCAGCAGACCTAGCGGGAGGGCCTACAATGAGCAGTTCTTC. Its translation is CATSRPSGRAYNEQFF. Based on the CDR3 plus reference TRBV15 and TRBJ2-1, the full variable domain is DAMVIQNPRYQVTQFGKPVTLSCSQTLNHNVMYWYQQKSSQAPKLLFHYYDKDFNNEADTPDNFQSRRPNTSFCFLDIRSPGLGDTAMYLCATSRPSGRAYNEQFFGPGTRLTVL.

The rearrangement joins TRBV4-2 to TRBJ2-2, with 9 nucleotides matching TRBD2. Germline lookup yields CDR1 LGHNA and CDR2 YNFKEQ. Trimming cost V 1 base and J 7 bases; bases outside gene matches: 10. The CDR3 has 17 amino acids. CDR3 in amino acids: CASSQVESGLAFGELFF. The CDR3 DNA is TGTGCCAGCAGCCAAGTTGAATCCGGACTAGCGTTCGGGGAGCTGTTTTTT.

The chain employs TRBV7-9 and TRBJ1-5, with 11 bases lining up with TRBD1. Germline CDR1 reads SEHNR; CDR2 reads FQNEAQ (reference sequence). V trimming: 5 bases; J trimming: 4 bases; junction bases outside the gene matches: 4. This CDR3 comprises 15 residues. The DNA of the CDR3 is TGTGCCAGCAGCCAGGACAGGGGGCGAAATCAGCCCCAGCATTTT. This sequence encodes CASSQDRGRNQPQHF.

This chain connects TRBV4-3 to TRBJ2-6; 8 bases line up with TRBD2. Germline V CDR1 and CDR2: LGHNA, YSLEER. The V and J ends lost 1 base and 2 bases, in that order; junction bases with no gene match: 4. The CDR3 is made up of 17 amino acids. CDR3 protein: CASSQVLAGAGANVLTF. The CDR3 nucleotides are TGCGCCAGCAGCCAAGTCCTAGCGGGTGCTGGGGCCAACGTCCTGACTTTC.

This rearrangement joins TRBV5-6 to TRBJ2-7; D is possibly TRBD2 (5 bases). Germline values: CDR1 SGHDT, CDR2 YYEEEE. This CDR3 has 14 amino acids. Deletions cut 2 bases from V and 2 bases from J, with 11 bases between. The CDR3 bases are TGTGCCAGCAGCTTTGAGGGTTCCCCCTACGAGCAGTACTTC. As protein: CASSFEGSPYEQYF.

V gene TRBV7-9 combines with J gene TRBJ2-1, with a weak D call TRBD2 (5 bases). This CDR3 is 12 amino acids long. The germline gives CDR1 SEHNR, CDR2 FQNEAQ (reference sequence). Trimming removed 5 bases from V and 9 bases from J, with 11 bases in between. This CDR3 is CASSISVLEQFF. In DNA, the CDR3 is TGTGCCAGCAGCATTAGCGTTCTTGAGCAGTTCTTC. Together with reference TRBV7-9 and TRBJ2-1, the CDR3 gives the full variable domain: DTGVSQNPRHKITKRGQNVTFRCDPISEHNRLYWYRQTLGQGPEFLTYFQNEAQLEKSRLLSDRFSAERPKGSFSTLEIQRTEQGDSAMYLCASSISVLEQFFGPGTRLTVL.

This chain connects TRBV10-3 to TRBJ2-3, with 12 bases fitting TRBD2. Germline trimming cut 8 bases from V and 5 bases from J; bases unmatched to any gene: 17. The CDR3 is 18 residues long. From germline, CDR1 is ENHRY and CDR2 SYGVKD. The chain's CDR3 is CAIERDPSGGGPGDTQYF. DNA for the CDR3: TGTGCCATCGAGCGCGATCCTAGCGGGGGGGGGCCCGGAGATACGCAGTATTTT.